This T cell receptor (beta chain) was identified during a study of T cell responses to AZD1222 COVID-19 vaccine. Whole-study findings and limits: Once two AZD1222 doses were given, Spike-specific TCR breadth and depth went up. Donors were chiefly white British, with a greater number of females, and clonal diversity was perhaps underestimated.

The CDR3 contains 14 residues. Trimming shortened V by 1 base and J by 7 bases, and 11 bases separated the two germline ends. Looked up from germline, CDR1 is SGHTA and CDR2 is FQGNSA. Turning to this clone: Antigen specificity is unknown.

Generated by immunoSEQ multiplex PCR, the TCRdb table keeps only in-frame clones and is missing some. The sample comprises 59,000 or so clones, about 81% of which are singletons, and about 9.4% rests with the top ten. The TCR comes from an adult in good health. This specimen consisted of peripheral blood, obtained on day 0 of AZD1222 vaccination. The chain links TRBV7-2 to TRBJ2-1; no clear D. The CDR3 loop reads CASSLGPDGNEQFF. The CDR3 DNA sequence: TGTGCCAGCAGCTTAGGCCCCGATGGAAATGAGCAGTTCTTC.